This TCR beta chain was identified in a study of blood T cell repertoires in COVID-19. In the source study's methods: Amplification of reference gene primers was used by the study to estimate nucleated cell counts. Data came from immunoSEQ multiplex PCR; TCRdb stores just in-frame clones and leaves some out. V and J calls and clone size follow that table, whereas D and trimming were derived from the DNA. The profile shows 200,000 to 250,000 clones, 75% to 85% of them singletons. It was during active infection that Seattle patients were enrolled and then longitudinally followed. CDR3 length: 11 amino acids. In germline, CDR1 is LNHDA, CDR2 SQIVND (reference sequence). V was trimmed by 5 bases and J by 7 bases, leaving 8 bases between them.

The source of this sequence is a woman between 65 and 79 years old with COVID-19, enrolled during active disease. The rearrangement links TRBV19 to TRBJ1-2; possible D gene TRBD1, 6 bases. The source material was peripheral blood. The CDR3 coding sequence is TGTGCCAGTAGTCCAGGGGTTGGCTACACCTTC. Translation: CASSPGVGYTF.